This TCR beta chain was identified in a study of blood T cells in healthy people across ages. Study results and limitations: A strong correlation between TCR beta diversity and naive T cell percentage was seen. Nothing was known about donor CMV status, and this possibly confounded expanded clonotype changes. Higher diversity and more naive CD4+ cells were features of long-lived donors, compared to aged donors.

The germline V and J ends were trimmed by 5 bases and 3 bases, with 8 bases remaining between them. The length of the CDR3 is 12 residues. Germline V gene data show CDR1 as MNHEY and CDR2 as SVGEGT. This clonotype was detected ten times or more. Its antigen remains unidentified. Through a sample-barcoded 5' primer and a J-beta primer mix, a second PCR was run for 7 to 11 cycles. Every cDNA molecule carried a tag from a template-switch adaptor bearing 12 random nucleotides. TCRdb used MiXCR to reprocess the 5' RACE reads, holding one entry per CDR3 protein. Here the sample spans 1.5 million to 2 million distinct CDR3 sequences, 28% being singletons.

Sequencing used blood. This clonotype originated in a woman aged 25 to 39 in good health. This rearrangement joins TRBV6-2 or TRBV6-3 to TRBJ2-7, with unresolved D. The CDR3 reads CASSDPRYEQYF. In DNA, the CDR3 is TGTGCCAGCAGTGACCCCCGCTACGAGCAGTACTTC.